This T cell receptor beta chain was found in a study of blood T cell repertoires in COVID-19. Profiling relied on immunoSEQ multiplex PCR, and the TCRdb table lists in-frame clones only, not all of them. The data show some 190,000 clones, 85% to 90% seen once. Unmatched junction bases numbered 3, after V lost 5 bases and J lost 2 bases. This CDR3 contains 15 residues. Germline CDR1 and CDR2: LNHDA and SQIVND (reference sequence). What was sequenced was peripheral blood. The source is a woman aged 60-70 years with acute or convalescent COVID-19. V is TRBV19 and J is TRBJ1-6; 7 bases agree with TRBD1. The DNA for the CDR3 is TGTGCCAGTAGTCGCGGGACAGCCTATAATTCACCCCTCCACTTT. Residues: CASSRGTAYNSPLHF.